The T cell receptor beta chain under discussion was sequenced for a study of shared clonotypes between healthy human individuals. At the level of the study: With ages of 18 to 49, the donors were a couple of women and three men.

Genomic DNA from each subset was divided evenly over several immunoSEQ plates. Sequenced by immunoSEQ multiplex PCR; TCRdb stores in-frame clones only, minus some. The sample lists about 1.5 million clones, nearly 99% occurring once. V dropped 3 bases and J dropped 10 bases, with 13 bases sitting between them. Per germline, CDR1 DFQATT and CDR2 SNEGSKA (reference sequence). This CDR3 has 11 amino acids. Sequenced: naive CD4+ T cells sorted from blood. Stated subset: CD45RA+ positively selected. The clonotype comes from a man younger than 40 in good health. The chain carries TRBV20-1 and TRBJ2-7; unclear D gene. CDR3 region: CSASPLDHQYF. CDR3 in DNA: TGCAGTGCTAGTCCCCTGGACCATCAGTACTTC.